Listed below are T cell receptor beta chains from one sample, sequenced in a study of T-cell memory formation after mild COVID-19. TCRdb ran MiXCR on the 5' RACE reads and lists one entry per CDR3 protein. The sample includes 250,000 to 300,000 distinct CDR3 sequences, over 15% of them seen just once. The material sequenced was PBMCs or a T cell subset sorted from them (not recorded which). These receptors originate from a man between 18 and 29 years old who had mild COVID-19 (a few samples of this study predate the infection). Cell type and time point are not known. CDR3s include the opening cysteine and the closing phenylalanine or tryptophan. The D gene is left open where the match is weak. Not all rows give a size; the values are once, few, many and, for expanded clones, a class.

j_call clone_size d_call v_call cdr3_nt cdr3_aa
TRBJ1-3 NA NA TRBV7-9 TGTGCCAGCAGCTTACAGGGTGACACCATATATTTT CASSLQGDTIYF
TRBJ1-6 few TRBD1 TRBV3-1 TGTGCCAGCAGCCAAGGACAGGGGCAACTTCATTCACCCCTCCACTTT CASSQGQGQLHSPLHF
TRBJ1-1 few NA TRBV7-6 TGTGCCAGCAGCACAACAGGGTACACTGAAGCTTTCTTT CASSTTGYTEAFF
TRBJ2-3 NA NA TRBV10-3 TGTGCCATCAGTGCTAGGGGGGAGGGCACAGATACGCAGTATTTT CAISARGEGTDTQYF
TRBJ2-6 NA TRBD1 TRBV5-1 TGCGCCAGCAGCTCGGGACAGGGTTGGTTTGGGGCCAACGTCCTGACTTTC CASSSGQGWFGANVLTF
TRBJ2-3 NA TRBD1 TRBV10-3 TGTGCCACTAATCAGGGGGCAGATACGCAGTATTTT CATNQGADTQYF
TRBJ2-5 NA TRBD2 TRBV27 TGTGCCAGCATGACAACTAGCGGGGCTATTAGGCGAGAGACCCAGTACTTC CASMTTSGAIRRETQYF
TRBJ2-7 few TRBD2 TRBV7-6 TGTGCCAGCAGCTTAGGGCTAGCGGTTTCCTACGAGCAGTACTTC CASSLGLAVSYEQYF
TRBJ1-2 NA TRBD1 TRBV9 TGTGCCAGCAGCCCCAGGGACAGCAGCGGCTACACCTTC CASSPRDSSGYTF
TRBJ2-1 NA NA TRBV7-9 TGTGCCAGCAGCCCTCTTCGTGAGCAGTTCTTC CASSPLREQFF
TRBJ1-1 few NA TRBV7-9 TGTGCCAGCAGCCGTATCAGGAACACTGAAGCTTTCTTT CASSRIRNTEAFF
TRBJ1-3 many NA TRBV6-5 TGTGCCAGCAGTTACGCAGACGTCGCCGGAAACACCATATATTTT CASSYADVAGNTIYF
TRBJ1-1 many TRBD1 TRBV6-1 TGTGCCAGCAGTGGGATACAGGGGGCAGGCACTGAAGCTTTCTTT CASSGIQGAGTEAFF
TRBJ1-1 few NA TRBV11-1 TGTGCCAGCTGGAGAGGGATAGGCACTGAAGCTTTCTTT CASWRGIGTEAFF
TRBJ2-3 few TRBD2 TRBV15 TGTGCCACCAGCACCTATACCGGGGGGAGCACAGATACGCAGTATTTT CATSTYTGGSTDTQYF
TRBJ1-2 NA TRBD1 TRBV4-1 TGCGCCAGCAGCGGAGGAGGACAGGGAACTAACTATGGCTACACCTTC CASSGGGQGTNYGYTF
TRBJ1-1 NA NA TRBV5-5 TGTGCCAGCAGCTTTCCCGGGAAAGCTTTCTTT CASSFPGKAFF
TRBJ2-4 NA NA TRBV18 TGTGCCAGCTCACCACCGGGTAAGGGAGGCATTCAGTACTTC CASSPPGKGGIQYF
TRBJ1-6 few NA TRBV12-3/TRBV12-4 TGTGCCAGCAGTTTTGGGGACGGAGGTTCCTCACCCCTCCACTTT CASSFGDGGSSPLHF
TRBJ2-3 few TRBD2 TRBV7-3 TGTGCCAGCAGCCGACTAGCGGAGACCACAGATACGCAGTATTTT CASSRLAETTDTQYF
TRBJ2-4 many TRBD1 TRBV29-1 TGCAGCGTTGGACAGGGTGGTAACATTCAGTACTTC CSVGQGGNIQYF
TRBJ2-5 NA TRBD2 TRBV4-1 TGCGCCAGCAAGTCTATCCGGGAGGGGACCCAGTACTTC CASKSIREGTQYF
TRBJ2-3 NA TRBD2 TRBV9 TGTGCCAGCAGCCCTAGCGGGCGGGGCACAGATACGCAGTATTTT CASSPSGRGTDTQYF
TRBJ2-1 NA TRBD1 TRBV29-1 TGCAGCGTACGGACAGGGGCCTACAATGAGCAGTTCTTC CSVRTGAYNEQFF
TRBJ1-1 NA NA TRBV9 TGTGCCAGCAGCGGAGGGGGGGCCAGCACTGAAGCTTTCTTT CASSGGGASTEAFF
TRBJ2-1 NA TRBD2 TRBV13 TGTGCCAGCAGCCCCGGGACTAGCCGCCACAATGAGCAGTTCTTC CASSPGTSRHNEQFF
TRBJ1-4 NA TRBD1 TRBV15 TGTGCCACCAGCGGATGGACAGGGGGCTCAACTAATGAAAAACTGTTTTTT CATSGWTGGSTNEKLFF
TRBJ1-1 few NA TRBV14 TGTGCCAGCAGCCAACTATCGGGGGCTCGGGGGAACACTGAAGCTTTCTTT CASSQLSGARGNTEAFF
TRBJ2-1 NA TRBD2 TRBV12-3/TRBV12-4 TGTGCCAGCACCGGGACTAGCGGGTTTAATGAGCAGTTCTTC CASTGTSGFNEQFF
TRBJ2-5 few TRBD2 TRBV10-2 TGCGCCAGCAGTGGCGGACTAGCGGGGGAGCGGTACTTC CASSGGLAGERYF
TRBJ2-7 NA NA TRBV5-1 TGCGCCAGCAGCTTCCGTCGGCAGGGCGATCACGAGCAGTACTTC CASSFRRQGDHEQYF
TRBJ2-3 few NA TRBV12-3/TRBV12-4 TGTGCCAGCAGTTTAGGGGCTAGCGTGGGGACAGATACGCAGTATTTT CASSLGASVGTDTQYF
TRBJ1-1 NA NA TRBV4-2 TGTGCCAGCAGCGCAAACTACCAACGGAACACTGAAGCTTTCTTT CASSANYQRNTEAFF